Below, one T cell receptor (beta chain) is given with its context. This specimen belongs to a study of blood T cell repertoires in COVID-19. Study-level information: Nucleic acid was either cDNA or gDNA, and it came from T cells, B-cell-depleted T cells, or PBMCs.

This CDR3 is 14 amino acids long. In germline, CDR1 is KGHSH, CDR2 LQKENI. The V and J ends lost 3 bases and 0 bases respectively, with 8 bases between them. Here immunoSEQ multiplex PCR was the method, and the copy in TCRdb shows in-frame clones only, minus some. The table has nearly 110,000 clones, 85% to 95% seen once. The sample comprised peripheral blood. The receptor was isolated from a woman aged 25 to 45 with acute or convalescent COVID-19. The chain is built from TRBV18 and TRBJ2-5; no definite D call. CDR3 DNA: TGTGCCAGCTCACCCATACGGTACCAAGAGACCCAGTACTTC. This encodes CASSPIRYQETQYF. The entire variable domain, with the rest obtained from reference TRBV18 and TRBJ2-5, is as follows: NAGVMQNPRHLVRRRGQEARLRCSPMKGHSHVYWYRQLPEEGLKFMVYLQKENIIDESGMPKERFSAEFPKEGPSILRIQQVVRGDSAAYFCASSPIRYQETQYFGPGTRLLVL.